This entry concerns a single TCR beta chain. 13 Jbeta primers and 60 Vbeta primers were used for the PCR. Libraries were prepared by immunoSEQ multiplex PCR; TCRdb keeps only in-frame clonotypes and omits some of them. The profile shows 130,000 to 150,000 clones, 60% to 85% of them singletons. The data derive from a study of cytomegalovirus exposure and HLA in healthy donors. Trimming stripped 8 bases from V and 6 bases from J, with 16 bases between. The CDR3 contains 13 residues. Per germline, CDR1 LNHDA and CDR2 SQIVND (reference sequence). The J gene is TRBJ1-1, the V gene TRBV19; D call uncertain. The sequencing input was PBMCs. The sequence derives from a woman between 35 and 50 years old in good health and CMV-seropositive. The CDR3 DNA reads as TGTGCCAGTGCCACGCGGCTCCCCGCTGAAGCTTTCTTT. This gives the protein CASATRLPAEAFF. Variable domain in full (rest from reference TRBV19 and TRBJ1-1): DGGITQSPKYLFRKEGQNVTLSCEQNLNHDAMYWYRQDPGQGLRLIYYSQIVNDFQKGDIAEGYSVSREKKESFPLTVTSAQKNPTAFYLCASATRLPAEAFFGQGTRLTVV.